This T cell receptor beta chain emerged from a study of blood T cell repertoires in COVID-19. Study-wide background: Samples came from the United States, Italy and Spain, spanning acute and convalescent COVID-19.

Germline V gene lookup returns CDR1 SGHNT and CDR2 YYREEE (reference sequence). The V and J ends lost 3 bases and 5 bases, in that order; junction bases with no gene match: 7. CDR3 length equals 15 residues. The authors' processing: From reference gene primer amplification, estimates of nucleated cell counts were derived. The data were produced by immunoSEQ multiplex PCR, yet TCRdb's version contains in-frame clones alone and is incomplete. D and trimming were read from the DNA, whereas the V and J calls and clone size are those reported in that table. The sample holds 410,000 or so clones; about nine tenths are singletons and the top ten take approximately 1.5%.

The chain is built from TRBV5-4 and TRBJ2-3; TRBD1 agrees at 9 bases. The origin of this receptor is a woman in her thirties or forties with COVID-19, enrolled during active disease. The sample was peripheral blood. CDR3 sequence: CASSSRTGVGDTQYF. The DNA of the CDR3 is TGTGCCAGCAGCTCCCGGACAGGGGTTGGAGATACGCAGTATTTT.